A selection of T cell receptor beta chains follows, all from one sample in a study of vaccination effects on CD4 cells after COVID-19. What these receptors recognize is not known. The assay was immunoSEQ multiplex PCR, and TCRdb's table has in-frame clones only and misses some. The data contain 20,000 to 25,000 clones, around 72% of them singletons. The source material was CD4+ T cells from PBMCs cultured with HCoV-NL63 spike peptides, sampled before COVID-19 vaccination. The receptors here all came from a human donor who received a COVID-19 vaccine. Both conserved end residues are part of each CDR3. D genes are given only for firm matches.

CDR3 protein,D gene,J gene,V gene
CSVEWDGVPYEQYF,.,TRBJ2-7,TRBV29-1
CASHDRDRYGYTF,TRBD1,TRBJ1-2,TRBV6-5
CASRMTSRQINYGYTF,.,TRBJ1-2,TRBV19
CASSSTGLRGYTF,TRBD1,TRBJ1-2,TRBV5-1
CASSNRGQETQYF,.,TRBJ2-5,TRBV7-2
CASSLGSRWEQYF,.,TRBJ2-7,TRBV28
CSVARRGDYGYTF,.,TRBJ1-2,TRBV29-1
CASSPAGGPLHF,.,TRBJ1-6,TRBV9
CSVDRTGWNYGYTF,TRBD1,TRBJ1-2,TRBV29-1
CASSLEVGGYGYTF,.,TRBJ1-2,TRBV11-2
CASSESTSGTSTDTQYF,TRBD2,TRBJ2-3,TRBV25-1
CASSSPSGDGYTF,.,TRBJ1-2,TRBV6-5
CASSFGTQVTPGELFF,.,TRBJ2-2,TRBV27
CASSLDNSPLHF,.,TRBJ1-6,TRBV5-4
CAWSWVGARNYGYTF,.,TRBJ1-2,TRBV30
CASRGGRDQPQHF,.,TRBJ1-5,TRBV12-3/TRBV12-4
CASSLAGGPNTQYF,.,TRBJ2-3,TRBV7-8
CASSRIAGSNEQFF,.,TRBJ2-1,TRBV4-1
CASSLAGNTEAFF,.,TRBJ1-1,TRBV5-1
CASIQGGNTGELFF,.,TRBJ2-2,TRBV28
CSVTQTAYGYTF,.,TRBJ1-2,TRBV29-1
CASQEQGSVGGYTF,.,TRBJ1-2,TRBV6-5
CASSGAGYNEQFF,TRBD2,TRBJ2-1,TRBV6-2/TRBV6-3
CASSYETGGVYEQYF,TRBD1,TRBJ2-7,TRBV7-7
CASSQLREGRAFF,.,TRBJ1-1,TRBV14
CASTSQGRWVRSYGYTF,TRBD1,TRBJ1-2,TRBV28
CASSVGQGVSYEQYF,.,TRBJ2-7,TRBV9
CASRHGTSGNTIYF,.,TRBJ1-3,TRBV6-1
CATSAPELGYNTQYF,.,TRBJ2-3,TRBV24-1
CASSKATGVTEAFF,TRBD1,TRBJ1-1,TRBV19
CASSLAGGGIDEQFF,TRBD2,TRBJ2-1,TRBV2
CASSDLRARFSTPHF,.,TRBJ1-6,TRBV5-5
CASSWGAGGELFF,.,TRBJ2-2,TRBV12-3/TRBV12-4
CASNRTRRTNETQYF,.,TRBJ2-5,TRBV27
CASSLKGGNTEAFF,.,TRBJ1-1,TRBV28
CASSGGQGRGYGYTF,TRBD1,TRBJ1-2,TRBV2
CASSQGGAKNIQYF,.,TRBJ2-4,TRBV3-1/TRBV3-2
CASSEFRETQYF,.,TRBJ2-5,TRBV6-1
CASSPGQGARSPLHF,TRBD1,TRBJ1-6,TRBV9
CASSPRDSYEPQHF,TRBD1,TRBJ1-5,TRBV27
CATSRDGGDTGELFF,.,TRBJ2-2,TRBV24-1
CASSFHGENTEAFF,.,TRBJ1-1,TRBV5-1
CASSQDRGNYEQYF,.,TRBJ2-7,TRBV4-3
CASSARDRNNSPLHF,TRBD1,TRBJ1-6,TRBV5-1
CASSNWEGFNQPQHF,.,TRBJ1-5,TRBV5-6
CASNSERRQGELEAFF,TRBD1,TRBJ1-1,TRBV7-2
CASSVGPRQGYYEQYF,TRBD1,TRBJ2-7,TRBV25-1
CASRATGGDNQPQHF,TRBD1,TRBJ1-5,TRBV28
CASLDWGMDEQYF,.,TRBJ2-7,TRBV10-2
CASSQGLRKNIQYF,.,TRBJ2-4,TRBV4-1
CASSRDRASPLHF,TRBD1,TRBJ1-6,TRBV28
CASSYWTGTYEQYF,TRBD1,TRBJ2-7,TRBV6-2/TRBV6-3
CAISPAGTTDTQYF,TRBD2,TRBJ2-3,TRBV10-3
CASRAQGAERDGYTF,TRBD1,TRBJ1-2,TRBV27